The subject of this entry is one TCR beta chain. The data stem from a study of blood T cell repertoires in COVID-19. This CDR3 has 15 amino acids. The V end lost 4 bases, the J end lost 1 base, and 14 bases lay between the germline ends. Germline CDR1 reads SGHRS; CDR2 reads YFSETQ. Assay: immunoSEQ multiplex PCR; the TCRdb copy retains only in-frame clones and omits some. The sample lists about 50,000 clones, about 87% occurring once. Sample: peripheral blood. V gene TRBV5-1 combines with J gene TRBJ1-1; a possible D gene is TRBD1 (6 bases). This sequence was found in an elderly woman with COVID-19, enrolled during active disease. The CDR3 reads CASSGTRGENTEAFF. DNA of the CDR3: TGCGCCAGCAGCGGCACCAGGGGAGAGAACACTGAAGCTTTCTTT. The full variable domain, rest sourced from reference TRBV5-1 and TRBJ1-1, is KAGVTQTPRYLIKTRGQQVTLSCSPISGHRSVSWYQQTPGQGLQFLFEYFSETQRNKGNFPGRFSGRQFSNSRSEMNVSTLELGDSALYLCASSGTRGENTEAFFGQGTRLTVV.